The rows below give T cell receptor beta chains drawn from one sample of a study of cytomegalovirus exposure and HLA in healthy donors. Sequencing used immunoSEQ multiplex PCR; TCRdb keeps in-frame clones, though not all of them. Of fewer than 250,000 clones listed, over 80% are singletons. The sequencing sample was made of PBMCs. Receptors originate from a boy between 2 and 10 years old in good health and CMV-seronegative. Both conserved end residues are part of each CDR3. Fields, in order: J gene, V gene, CDR3 protein.

J: TRBJ1-2
V: TRBV19
CDR3: CASTSGGSNYGYTF

J: TRBJ1-2
V: TRBV7-2
CDR3: CASSLGGTGRGYTF

J: TRBJ2-3
V: TRBV5-6
CDR3: CASSFGSSTDTQYF

J: TRBJ2-2
V: TRBV19
CDR3: CASRKQGITGELFF

J: TRBJ1-1
V: TRBV2
CDR3: CASSEALLGSAEAFF

J: TRBJ1-2
V: TRBV9
CDR3: CASSGATGVGYTF

J: TRBJ1-3
V: TRBV7-9
CDR3: CASSPGTGDINTIYF

J: TRBJ2-1
V: TRBV11-1
CDR3: CASSLITVRNEQFF

J: TRBJ2-1
V: TRBV6-5
CDR3: CASSDSSSYNEQFF

J: TRBJ1-4
V: TRBV6-5
CDR3: CASTEALGGEKLFF

J: TRBJ2-1
V: TRBV4-1
CDR3: CASSQVTTGGEENEQFF

J: TRBJ1-5
V: TRBV27
CDR3: CASGPGQPQPQHF

J: TRBJ2-1
V: TRBV7-2
CDR3: CASSPQGTIFNEQFF

J: TRBJ2-7
V: TRBV2
CDR3: CASTLGLAGTNEQYF

J: TRBJ2-7
V: TRBV19
CDR3: CASRLVGEGSSYEQYF

J: TRBJ1-2
V: TRBV15
CDR3: CATSRDGPANYGYTF

J: TRBJ2-3
V: TRBV6-5
CDR3: CASSFGSTDTQYF

J: TRBJ2-1
V: TRBV6-1
CDR3: CASSESSGGAGEQFF